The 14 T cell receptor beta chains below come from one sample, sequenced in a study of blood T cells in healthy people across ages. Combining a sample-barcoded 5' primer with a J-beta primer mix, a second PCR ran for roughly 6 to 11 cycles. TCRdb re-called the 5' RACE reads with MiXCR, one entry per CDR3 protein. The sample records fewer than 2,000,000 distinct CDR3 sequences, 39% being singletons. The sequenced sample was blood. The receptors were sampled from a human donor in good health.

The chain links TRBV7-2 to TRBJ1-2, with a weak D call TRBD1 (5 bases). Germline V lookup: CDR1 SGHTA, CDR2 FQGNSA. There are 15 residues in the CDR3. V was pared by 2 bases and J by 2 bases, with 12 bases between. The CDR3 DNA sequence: TGTGCCAGCAGCTTATCGTGGGGGGAGAACTATGGCTACACCTTC. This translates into CASSLSWGENYGYTF.

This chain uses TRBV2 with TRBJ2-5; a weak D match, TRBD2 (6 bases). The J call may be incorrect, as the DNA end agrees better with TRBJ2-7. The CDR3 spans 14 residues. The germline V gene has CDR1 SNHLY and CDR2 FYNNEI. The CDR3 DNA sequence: TGTGCCAGCAGCTCGGGACTCGGGTCCTACGAGCAGTACTTC. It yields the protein CASSSGLGSYEQYF.

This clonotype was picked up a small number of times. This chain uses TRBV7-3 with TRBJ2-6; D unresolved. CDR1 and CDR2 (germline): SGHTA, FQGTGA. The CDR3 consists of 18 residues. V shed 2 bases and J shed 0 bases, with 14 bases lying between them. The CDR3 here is CASSLQAGSHSGANVLTF. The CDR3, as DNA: TGTGCCAGCAGCTTACAGGCAGGCTCTCACTCTGGGGCCAACGTCCTGACTTTC.

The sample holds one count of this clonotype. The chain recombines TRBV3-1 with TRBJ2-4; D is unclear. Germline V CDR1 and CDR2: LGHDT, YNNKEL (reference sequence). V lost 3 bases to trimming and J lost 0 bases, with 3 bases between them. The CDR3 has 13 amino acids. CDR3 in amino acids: CASSHRAKNIQYF. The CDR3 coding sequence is TGTGCCAGCAGCCATCGAGCCAAAAACATTCAGTACTTC.

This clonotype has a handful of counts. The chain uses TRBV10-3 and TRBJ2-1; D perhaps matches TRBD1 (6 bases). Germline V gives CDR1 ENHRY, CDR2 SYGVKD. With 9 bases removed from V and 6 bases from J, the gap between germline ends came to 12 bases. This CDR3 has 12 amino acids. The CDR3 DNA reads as TGTGCCATTGCAGGGGAATTCAATGAGCAGTTCTTC. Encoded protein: CAIAGEFNEQFF.

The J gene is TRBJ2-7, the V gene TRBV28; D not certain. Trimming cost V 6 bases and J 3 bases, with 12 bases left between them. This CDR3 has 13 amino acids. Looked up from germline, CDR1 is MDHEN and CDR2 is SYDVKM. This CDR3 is CASRSSVSYEQYF. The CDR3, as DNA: TGTGCCAGCAGATCTTCAGTTAGCTACGAGCAGTACTTC.

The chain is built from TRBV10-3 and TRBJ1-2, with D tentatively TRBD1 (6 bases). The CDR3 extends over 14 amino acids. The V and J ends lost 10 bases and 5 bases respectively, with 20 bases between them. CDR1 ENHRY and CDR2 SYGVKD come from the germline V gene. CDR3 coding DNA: TGTGCCAGCAGGGACACGGGGGATTCGTATGGCTACACCTTC. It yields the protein CASRDTGDSYGYTF.

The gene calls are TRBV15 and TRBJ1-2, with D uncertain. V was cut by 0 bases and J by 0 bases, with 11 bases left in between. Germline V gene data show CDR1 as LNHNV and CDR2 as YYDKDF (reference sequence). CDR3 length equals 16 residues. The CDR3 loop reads CATSRDATIANYGYTF. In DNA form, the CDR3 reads TGTGCCACCAGCAGAGATGCTACAATCGCTAACTATGGCTACACCTTC.

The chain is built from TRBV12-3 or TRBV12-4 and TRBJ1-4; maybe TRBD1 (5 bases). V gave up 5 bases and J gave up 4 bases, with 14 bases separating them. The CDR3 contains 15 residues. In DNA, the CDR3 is TGTGCCAGCAGTCCCACGGGACTTGGTAATGAAAAACTGTTTTTT. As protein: CASSPTGLGNEKLFF.

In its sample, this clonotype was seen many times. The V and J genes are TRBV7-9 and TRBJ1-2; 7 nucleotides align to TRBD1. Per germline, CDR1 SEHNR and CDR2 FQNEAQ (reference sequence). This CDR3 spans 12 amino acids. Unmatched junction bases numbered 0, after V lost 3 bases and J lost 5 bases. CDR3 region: CASSLTGYGYTF. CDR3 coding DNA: TGTGCCAGCAGCTTGACAGGGTATGGCTACACCTTC.

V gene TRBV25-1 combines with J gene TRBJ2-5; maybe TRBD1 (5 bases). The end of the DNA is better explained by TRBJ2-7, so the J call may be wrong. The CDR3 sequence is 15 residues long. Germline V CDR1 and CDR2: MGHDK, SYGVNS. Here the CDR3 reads CASSDRTLSSYEQYF. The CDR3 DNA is TGTGCCAGCAGTGATCGGACACTGAGCTCCTACGAGCAGTACTTC.

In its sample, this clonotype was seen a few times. The CDR3 nucleotides are TGTGCCAGCAGCTTAGATGTTGGCCTCTCTCCGGGAGAGACCCAGTACTTC. Translation gives CASSLDVGLSPGETQYF. The rearrangement joins TRBV7-9 to TRBJ2-5; unclear D gene. Trimming left V 1 base short and J 4 bases short, with 19 bases between. The germline CDR1 and CDR2 sequences are SEHNR and FQNEAQ (reference sequence). CDR3 size: 17 residues.

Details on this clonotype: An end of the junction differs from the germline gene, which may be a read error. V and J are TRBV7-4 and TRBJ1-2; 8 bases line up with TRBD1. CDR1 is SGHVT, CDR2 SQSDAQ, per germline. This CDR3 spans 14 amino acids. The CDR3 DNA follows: TGTACCAGCGGATCACAGGGGGCTAACTATGGCTACACCTTC. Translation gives CTSGSQGANYGYTF.

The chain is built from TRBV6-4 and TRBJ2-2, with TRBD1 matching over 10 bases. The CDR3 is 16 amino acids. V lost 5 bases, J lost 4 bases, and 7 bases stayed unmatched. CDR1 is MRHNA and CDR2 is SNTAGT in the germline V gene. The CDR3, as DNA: TGTGCCAGCAGTCCGACAGGGGGCGACGGCACCGGGGAGCTGTTTTTT. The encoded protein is CASSPTGGDGTGELFF.